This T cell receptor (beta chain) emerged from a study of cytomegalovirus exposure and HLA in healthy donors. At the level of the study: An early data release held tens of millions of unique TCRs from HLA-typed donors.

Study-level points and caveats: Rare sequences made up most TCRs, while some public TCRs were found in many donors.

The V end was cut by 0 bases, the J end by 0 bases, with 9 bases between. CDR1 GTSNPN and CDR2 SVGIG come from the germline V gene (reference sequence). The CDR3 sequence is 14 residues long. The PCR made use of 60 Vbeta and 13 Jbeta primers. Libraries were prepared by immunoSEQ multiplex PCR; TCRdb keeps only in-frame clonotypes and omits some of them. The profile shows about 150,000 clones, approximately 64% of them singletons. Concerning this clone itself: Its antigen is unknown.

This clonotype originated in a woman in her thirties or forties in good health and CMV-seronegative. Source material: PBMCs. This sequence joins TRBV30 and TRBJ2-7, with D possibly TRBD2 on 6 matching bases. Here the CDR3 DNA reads TGTGCCTGGAGTGTGGGGGGTAGCTCCTACGAGCAGTACTTC. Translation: CAWSVGGSSYEQYF. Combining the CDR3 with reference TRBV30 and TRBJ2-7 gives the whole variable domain SQTIHQWPATLVQPVGSPLSLECTVEGTSNPNLYWYRQAAGRGLQLLFYSVGIGQISSEVPQNLSASRPQDRQFILSSKKLLLSDSGFYLCAWSVGGSSYEQYFGPGTRLTVT.